This T cell receptor (beta chain) appears in the sequencing data of a study of naive and memory T cell subsets. Study-wide results and limits: Over 90% of naive TCR sequences appeared only once after error correction, unlike memory subsets. Naive repertoires, especially CD8, held a few larger clonotypes, possibly memory cells re-expressing CD45RA.

Two oligonucleotides, mixed equimolar, formed the beta constant-region primer covering TRBC1 and TRBC2. The ligated cDNA underwent four PCR rounds using SP2 and nested alpha and beta constant-region primers. TCRdb independently ran MiXCR on the UMI-ligation and nested PCR reads; one entry per CDR3 protein. Of roughly 150,000 distinct CDR3 sequences listed, 15% to 20% are singletons. This clonotype has at least ten counts. The antigen is undetermined. The CDR3 loop spans 14 amino acids. V shed 4 bases and J 6 bases; nucleotides not matched to a gene: 10. Germline V gene sequence: CDR1 SGDLS, CDR2 YYNGEE.

Sequencing input: naive CD8+ T cells from blood. The chain joins TRBV9 to TRBJ2-7; 7 bases fit TRBD1. The TCR was taken from a human donor in good health. In DNA form, the CDR3 reads TGTGCCAGCAGCTCACCGGGACAGTCTCGCGAGCAGTACTTC. As protein: CASSSPGQSREQYF.